What follows are 19 T cell receptor beta chains derived from one specimen sequenced in a study of graft-versus-host responses after intestinal transplantation. This table comes from immunoSEQ multiplex PCR, and its TCRdb copy is limited to in-frame clones, with some not included. The sample carries 55,000 to 65,000 clones, 90% to 95% recorded once. Their antigen targets remain unknown. The material was unstimulated CD4+ T cells sorted from spleen or lymph node cells, obtained before transplant. These TCRs come from a human donor who was the organ donor for an intestinal transplant.

The chain carries TRBV19 and TRBJ1-6, with 8 positions matching TRBD1. The length of the CDR3 is 15 residues. The J segment lost 6 bases and the V segment lost 1 base, leaving 2 bases of the junction unmatched. Germline V gene lookup returns CDR1 LNHDA and CDR2 SQIVND (reference sequence). Here the CDR3 DNA reads TGTGCCAGTAGTATAGGCGACAGGGGTAATTCACCCCTCCACTTT. This encodes CASSIGDRGNSPLHF.

This sequence joins TRBV16 and TRBJ2-1, with TRBD1 identical over 9 bases. This CDR3 comprises 15 residues. With V trimmed by 2 bases and J by 5 bases, 4 bases remained unmatched. CDR1 is KGHSY and CDR2 is FQNENV in the germline V gene. The CDR3 sequence: CASSQVTGGNNEQFF. CDR3 nucleotide sequence: TGTGCCAGCAGCCAAGTGACAGGGGGGAACAATGAGCAGTTCTTC.

This clone has only one observation. Other DNA sequences of this sample code for an identical CDR3. The CDR3 DNA sequence: TGTGCCAGCAGCTTAGCATCAGCTTACGAGCAGTACTTC. Protein sequence: CASSLASAYEQYF. The V call is TRBV7-2, the J call TRBJ2-7, with D uncertain. From germline, CDR1 is SGHTA and CDR2 FQGNSA. V lost 0 bases and J 4 bases, leaving 7 bases between the germline ends. The CDR3 covers 13 residues.

CDR3 in DNA: TGTGCCAGCAGGTACAGCACAGATACGCAGTATTTT. It encodes CASRYSTDTQYF. The rearrangement joins TRBV7-2 to TRBJ2-3; D not resolved. The V and J ends lost 6 bases and 0 bases respectively, with 4 bases between them. This CDR3 contains 12 residues. Germline CDR1 reads SGHTA; CDR2 reads FQGNSA. Complete variable domain (other parts from reference TRBV7-2 and TRBJ2-3): GAGVSQSPSNKVTEKGKDVELRCDPISGHTALYWYRQSLGQGLEFLIYFQGNSAPDKSGLPSDRFSAERTGGSVSTLTIQRTQQEDSAVYLCASRYSTDTQYFGPGTRLTVL.

This clone came up once. In DNA, the CDR3 is TGTGCCAGCAGCTTAAGCGATCCGGATACGCAGTATTTT. It yields the protein CASSLSDPDTQYF. V gene TRBV11-3 combines with J gene TRBJ2-3; D is unresolved. Germline CDR1 is SGHNT and CDR2 is YENEEA. There are 13 residues in the CDR3. With 2 bases removed from V and 6 bases from J, the gap between germline ends came to 9 bases.

The chain carries TRBV18 and TRBJ2-1; 8 bases are a match to TRBD2. This CDR3 contains 16 residues. Germline V gene lookup returns CDR1 KGHSH and CDR2 LQKENI. J was trimmed by 7 bases and V by 2 bases; bases with no gene match: 10. This CDR3 is CASSPDSGGVRNEQFF. CDR3 DNA sequence: TGTGCCAGCTCACCAGACTCGGGGGGGGTTCGAAATGAGCAGTTCTTC. Supplemented by reference TRBV18 and TRBJ2-1, the full variable domain reads NAGVMQNPRHLVRRRGQEARLRCSPMKGHSHVYWYRQLPEEGLKFMVYLQKENIIDESGMPKERFSAEFPKEGPSILRIQQVVRGDSAAYFCASSPDSGGVRNEQFFGPGTRLTVL.

This chain joins TRBV11-2 and TRBJ2-3, with TRBD2 identical over 8 bases. CDR1 is SGHAT, CDR2 FQNNGV, per germline. Germline trimming cut 0 bases from V and 2 bases from J; bases unmatched to any gene: 13. The CDR3 sequence is 19 residues long. DNA for the CDR3: TGTGCCAGCAGCTTAGATGCCTCGAGCGGGGGCGGTCTCACAGATACGCAGTATTTT. This encodes CASSLDASSGGGLTDTQYF.

The chain has TRBV5-1 and TRBJ2-1; the D is unclear. Trimming removed 4 bases from V and 0 bases from J, with 14 bases in between. The germline V gene encodes CDR1 SGHRS and CDR2 YFSETQ. This CDR3 region has 16 residues. This CDR3 reads CASSLTYRSSYNEQFF. The DNA of the CDR3 is TGCGCCAGCAGCCTCACTTACCGGAGCTCCTACAATGAGCAGTTCTTC.

This clone appeared a few times. The chain is built from TRBV21-1 and TRBJ2-7. TRBV21-1 is a recognized pseudogene. CDR3 length: 11 residues. The CDR3 bases are TGTGCCAGCAGCAAACCGTATGGTAAGTACTTC. The encoded protein is CASSKPYGKYF.

This chain connects TRBV5-1 to TRBJ2-1; D may be TRBD1 (6 bases). The V gene lost 2 bases and the J gene lost 4 bases, with 16 bases spanning the gap. Looked up from germline, CDR1 is SGHRS and CDR2 is YFSETQ. The CDR3 is made up of 16 amino acids. CDR3 residues: CASSLTMHREYNEQFF. The CDR3 DNA reads TGCGCCAGCAGCTTAACAATGCACAGGGAATACAATGAGCAGTTCTTC.

This clone was seen a single time. This sequence joins TRBV18 and TRBJ2-5, with 12 bases aligning to TRBD2. From germline, CDR1 is KGHSH and CDR2 LQKENI. The J segment lost 5 bases and the V segment lost 5 bases, leaving 6 bases of the junction unmatched. This CDR3 is 15 amino acids long. This CDR3 is CASSSRLAGEETQYF. DNA of the CDR3: TGTGCCAGCTCATCTCGACTAGCGGGGGAGGAGACCCAGTACTTC.

This chain connects TRBV7-6 to TRBJ1-6; the D gene is possibly TRBD1 (5 bases). Looked up from germline, CDR1 is SGHVS and CDR2 is FNYEAQ. The CDR3 is made up of 14 amino acids. V gave up 5 bases and J gave up 8 bases, with 13 bases separating them. The CDR3 coding sequence is TGTGCCAGCAGCAGGGTTTGGGGGGATTCACCCCTCCACTTT. Translation gives CASSRVWGDSPLHF.

This chain uses TRBV7-2 with TRBJ2-5; D is unresolved. CDR3 length: 14 residues. Germline CDR1 reads SGHTA; CDR2 reads FQGNSA. Deletions cut 5 bases from V and 2 bases from J, with 12 bases between. This chain's CDR3 is CASSQGMGQETQYF. CDR3 DNA: TGTGCCAGCAGCCAAGGGATGGGACAAGAGACCCAGTACTTC.

The rearrangement links TRBV19 to TRBJ2-7, with TRBD1 as a possible D gene (6 bases). The germline gives CDR1 LNHDA, CDR2 SQIVND (reference sequence). This CDR3 comprises 13 residues. The V end was cut by 4 bases, the J end by 2 bases, with 9 bases between. CDR3 loop: CASSRGRTYEQYF. The CDR3 coding sequence is TGTGCCAGTAGTAGGGGGCGCACCTACGAGCAGTACTTC.

The chain carries TRBV6-6 and TRBJ2-5; 8 bases are a match to TRBD2. CDR3 length: 13 amino acids. CDR1 and CDR2 (germline): MNHNY, SVGAGI (reference sequence). The V gene end was trimmed by 7 bases and the J gene end by 5 bases; junction bases not matched to a gene: 6. In DNA form, the CDR3 reads TGTGCCAGCACCCGACTAGCGCGGGAGACCCAGTACTTC. This codes for CASTRLARETQYF.

The chain is built from TRBV10-3 and TRBJ2-7; D possibly corresponds to TRBD2 (5 bases). The germline CDR1 and CDR2 sequences are ENHRY and SYGVKD. The V and J ends lost 7 bases and 5 bases respectively, with 18 bases between them. This CDR3 region has 14 residues. The CDR3 protein is CAINGDSDPHEQYF. The CDR3 DNA follows: TGTGCCATCAACGGGGATAGCGATCCCCACGAGCAGTACTTC.

For this clone: A junction end diverges from the germline sequence, so it may reflect a read error. This chain joins TRBV5-1 and TRBJ2-2; D gene unclear. This CDR3 contains 16 residues. Per germline, CDR1 SGHRS and CDR2 YFSETQ. As DNA, the CDR3 is TGCGCCAGCAGCCTACGTGGGGATTGGAACGCCGGGGAGCTGTTTTTT. The encoded protein is CASSLRGDWNAGELFF.

The V gene is TRBV11-3, the J gene TRBJ1-3; D unclear. V lost 6 bases and J 4 bases, leaving 16 bases between the germline ends. This CDR3 region has 15 residues. Germline V lookup: CDR1 SGHNT, CDR2 YENEEA. CDR3 coding DNA: TGTGCCAGCAGTACCGACGGGAGGCTCGGAAACACCATATATTTT. The encoded protein is CASSTDGRLGNTIYF. Full variable domain (rest looked up from reference TRBV11-3 and TRBJ1-3): EAGVVQSPRYKIIEKKQPVAFWCNPISGHNTLYWYLQNLGQGPELLIRYENEEAVDDSQLPKDRFSAERLKGVDSTLKIQPAELGDSAVYLCASSTDGRLGNTIYFGEGSWLTVV.

The chain is built from TRBV10-3 and TRBJ2-7, with a possible D match to TRBD2 (6 bases). The CDR3 is 17 amino acids. The V end lost 0 bases, the J end lost 7 bases, and 22 bases lay between the germline ends. Germline assignment: CDR1 ENHRY and CDR2 SYGVKD. This CDR3 reads CAISESQAGRFRREQYF. Written as DNA, the CDR3 is TGTGCCATCAGTGAGTCTCAGGCAGGGAGGTTTCGTAGGGAGCAGTACTTC.